This T cell receptor beta chain comes out of a study of T cells in Graves' hyperthyroidism and ophthalmopathy. Amplified regions were TCR beta CDR3 sequences from RNA transcripts. The TCR CDR3 first-round RT-PCR relied on the HTBI primer set. TCRdb redid the calling of the multiplex PCR reads with MiXCR, one entry per CDR3 protein. Of a few hundred thousand distinct CDR3 sequences in the sample, around 15% were seen once. Graves' hyperthyroidism was deemed stable given no ophthalmopathy progression within 18 months. As concerns this clonotype: This may stem from a read error, because a much larger clone lies one nucleotide away.

Sequences were obtained from blood. This TCR was recovered from a woman in her 40s with Graves' hyperthyroidism.

As DNA, the CDR3 is TGTGCCGGCAGTTTATGGGTGGGCGAGAGTCAGCCCCAGCATTTT. Its translation is CAGSLWVGESQPQHF. This chain joins TRBV28 and TRBJ1-5; D is unresolved. Germline V gives CDR1 MDHEN, CDR2 SYDVKM. The CDR3 runs 15 residues.